This record concerns one T cell receptor beta chain sequence. Its antigen remains unknown. This sample stems from a study of T cells in tuberculosis. General study results and limits: Smaller distances to GMM-specific TCRs suggested their expansion in active tuberculosis.

The CDR3 loop spans 13 amino acids. Trimming removed 1 base from V and 12 bases from J, with 13 bases in between. Per the germline V gene, CDR1 is SGHVS and CDR2 is FNYEAQ. Profiling relied on immunoSEQ multiplex PCR, and the TCRdb table lists in-frame clones only, not all of them. Altogether tens of thousands of clones are present, approximately 93% being singletons, with the ten largest covering approximately 8.2%. The clonotype was recovered from a donor between 10 and 35 years old with latent tuberculosis or without tuberculosis infection. This rearrangement joins TRBV7-6 to TRBJ2-1, with D tentatively TRBD1 (5 bases). Sequenced material: PBMCs. The CDR3 loop is CASSLGRRTSQFF. CDR3 nucleotides: TGTGCCAGCAGCTTAGGAAGAAGGACATCGCAGTTCTTC.